This paragraph covers one T cell receptor beta chain sequence. The data were obtained in a study of blood T cell repertoires in COVID-19. Per the authors' pipeline: Reference gene primer amplification in the assay estimated nucleated cell counts. Clones were sequenced by immunoSEQ multiplex PCR, and TCRdb holds only the in-frame ones, with some missing. V, J and clone size were drawn from that table, and D and trimming were deduced from the DNA. The top ten clones hold approximately 5.3% of a sample with tens of thousands of clones, roughly four fifths of them seen once. Sequencing was done on a sample of peripheral blood. The TCR comes from a human donor in a cohort sampled during active COVID-19.

The CDR3 reads CASSEARGYGYTF. DNA for the CDR3: TGTGCCAGCAGTGAAGCCCGGGGCTATGGCTACACCTTC. This chain joins TRBV6-1 and TRBJ1-2; D gene uncertain. The germline CDR1 and CDR2 sequences are MNHNS and SASEGT. The CDR3 spans 13 residues. Trimming removed 0 bases from V and 4 bases from J, with 6 bases in between.